Presented here are 3 T cell receptor beta chains from one specimen sequenced in a study of cytomegalovirus exposure and HLA in healthy donors. The PCR ran on 60 Vbeta and 13 Jbeta primers. Method: immunoSEQ multiplex PCR; TCRdb's copy keeps in-frame clones and lacks some. Among 84,000 or so clones, about four fifths were seen once, and the ten largest hold 2.4%. Sequencing was carried out using PBMCs. These receptors were taken from a woman between 50 and 59 years old in good health and CMV-seronegative.

This chain links TRBV9 with TRBJ1-1; D is ambiguous. The germline V gene encodes CDR1 SGDLS and CDR2 YYNGEE. The CDR3 loop spans 12 amino acids. With 0 bases removed from V and 11 bases from J, the gap between germline ends came to 11 bases. The CDR3 protein is CASSVAGPAAFF. In nucleotides, the CDR3 is TGTGCCAGCAGCGTAGCTGGGCCTGCGGCTTTCTTT.

The chain is built from TRBV6-1 and TRBJ1-1; tentatively, D is TRBD1 (5 bases). Germline lookup yields CDR1 MNHNS and CDR2 SASEGT. V gave up 2 bases and J gave up 5 bases, with 33 bases separating them. The CDR3 totals 21 residues. CDR3 bases: TGTGCCAGCAGTGAAACGGGGGGTAATTTTATCGATCGCCAATACGGGACTGAAGCTTTCTTT. It yields the protein CASSETGGNFIDRQYGTEAFF.

The V gene is TRBV6-5, the J gene TRBJ1-1, with 7 bases fitting TRBD1. Germline CDR1 is MNHEY and CDR2 is SVGAGI. The V gene end was trimmed by 8 bases and the J gene end by 0 bases; junction bases not matched to a gene: 6. The CDR3 runs to 14 residues. CDR3 coding DNA: TGTGCCAGCGCTGGGGACAGCCTGAACACTGAAGCTTTCTTT. As protein: CASAGDSLNTEAFF.